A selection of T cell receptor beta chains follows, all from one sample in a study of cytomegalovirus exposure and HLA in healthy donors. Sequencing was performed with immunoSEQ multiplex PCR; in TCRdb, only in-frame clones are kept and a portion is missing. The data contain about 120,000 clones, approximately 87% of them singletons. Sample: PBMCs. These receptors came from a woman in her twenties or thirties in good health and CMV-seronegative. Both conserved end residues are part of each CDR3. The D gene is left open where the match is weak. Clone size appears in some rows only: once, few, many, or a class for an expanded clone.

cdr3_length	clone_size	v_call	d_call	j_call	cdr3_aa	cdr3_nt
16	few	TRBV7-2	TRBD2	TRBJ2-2	CASSESGTRNTGELFF	TGTGCCAGCAGCGAAAGCGGGACTCGGAACACCGGGGAGCTGTTTTTT
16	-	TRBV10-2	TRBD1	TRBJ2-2	CASSEAAGGNTGELFF	TGCGCCAGCAGTGAGGCGGCAGGGGGTAACACCGGGGAGCTGTTTTTT
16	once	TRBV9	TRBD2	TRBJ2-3	CASALGGSTHTDTQYF	TGTGCCAGCGCCCTGGGGGGGTCCACTCACACAGATACGCAGTATTTT
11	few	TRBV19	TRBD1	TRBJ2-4	CASKQGFIQYF	TGTGCCAGTAAACAGGGGTTCATTCAGTACTTC
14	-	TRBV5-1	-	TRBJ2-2	CASRWGSDTGELFF	TGCGCCAGCAGGTGGGGCTCCGACACCGGGGAGCTGTTTTTT
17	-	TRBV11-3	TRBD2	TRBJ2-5	CASSLASSGGTQETQYF	TGTGCCAGCAGCTTAGCAAGTAGCGGGGGGACCCAAGAGACCCAGTACTTC
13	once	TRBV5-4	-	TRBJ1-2	CASRPRGSYGYTF	TGTGCCAGCAGGCCCAGGGGAAGCTATGGCTACACCTTC
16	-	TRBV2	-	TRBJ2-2	CASSERARGLSGELFF	TGTGCCAGCAGTGAACGCGCGCGGGGGCTGTCCGGGGAGCTGTTTTTT
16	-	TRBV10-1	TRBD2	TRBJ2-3	CASSENAGLAFDTQYF	TGCGCCAGCAGTGAGAATGCGGGACTAGCGTTTGATACGCAGTATTTT
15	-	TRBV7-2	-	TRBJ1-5	CASSSYSYSNQPQHF	TGTGCCAGCAGCTCGTACAGCTATAGCAATCAGCCCCAGCATTTT
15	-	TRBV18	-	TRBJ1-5	CASSPGPGGNQPQHF	TGTGCCAGCTCACCCGGACCGGGGGGCAATCAGCCCCAGCATTTT
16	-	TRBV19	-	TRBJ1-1	CASSKTVTAGNTEAFF	TGTGCCAGTAGTAAGACAGTGACGGCAGGGAACACTGAAGCTTTCTTT
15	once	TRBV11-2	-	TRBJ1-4	CASSLGPPSDEKLFF	TGTGCCAGCAGCTTAGGCCCCCCCTCGGATGAAAAACTGTTTTTT
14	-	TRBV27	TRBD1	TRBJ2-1	CTSSFRTGYNEQFF	TGTACCAGCAGCTTCCGGACAGGGTACAATGAGCAGTTCTTC
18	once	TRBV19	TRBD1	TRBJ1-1	CASSPRDRGNPSNTEAFF	TGTGCCAGTAGTCCCCGGGACAGAGGCAACCCCTCGAACACTGAAGCTTTCTTT
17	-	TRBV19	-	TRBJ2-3	CASTRAGARPFTDTQYF	TGTGCCAGTACAAGGGCGGGGGCCAGGCCTTTCACAGATACGCAGTATTTT
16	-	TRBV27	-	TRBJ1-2	CARPQPVIQLSYGYTF	TGTGCCAGACCCCAACCCGTAATACAGCTTAGCTATGGCTACACCTTC
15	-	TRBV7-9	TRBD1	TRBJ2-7	CASSLGQGSSYEQYF	TGTGCCAGCAGCTTGGGACAGGGGAGCTCCTACGAGCAGTACTTC
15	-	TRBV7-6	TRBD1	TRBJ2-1	CASSFLDRGHDEQFF	TGTGCCAGCAGCTTCCTTGACAGGGGGCATGATGAGCAGTTCTTC
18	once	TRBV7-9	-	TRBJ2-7	CASSFPPKIARVLDEQYF	TGTGCCAGCAGCTTCCCCCCAAAGATAGCCCGAGTGTTGGACGAGCAGTACTTC
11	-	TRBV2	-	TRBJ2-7	CASRGREHLYF	TGTGCCAGCAGGGGCAGGGAACATTTGTACTTC
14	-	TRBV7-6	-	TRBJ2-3	CASSLGPADSRKYF	TGTGCCAGCAGCTTAGGGCCCGCGGACTCGAGGAAGTATTTT
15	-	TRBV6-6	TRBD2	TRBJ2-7	CASSLTSGGGYEQYF	TGTGCCAGCAGCCTAACTAGCGGGGGAGGCTACGAGCAGTACTTC
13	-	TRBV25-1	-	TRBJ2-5	CASSEYVLETQYF	TGTGCCAGCAGTGAATACGTCTTAGAGACCCAGTACTTC
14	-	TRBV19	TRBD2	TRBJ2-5	CASSMGGYQETQYF	TGTGCCAGTAGTATGGGGGGGTACCAAGAGACCCAGTACTTC
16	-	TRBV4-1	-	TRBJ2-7	CASSQDPAAGTREQYF	TGCGCCAGCAGCCAAGATCCGGCTGCAGGGACTCGCGAGCAGTACTTC
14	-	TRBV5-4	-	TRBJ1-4	CASSLDQVGEKLFF	TGTGCCAGCAGCTTGGACCAGGTCGGAGAAAAACTGTTTTTT
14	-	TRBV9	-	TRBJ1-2	CASSVSGGLEGYTF	TGTGCCAGCAGCGTTTCGGGGGGTCTAGAAGGCTACACCTTC
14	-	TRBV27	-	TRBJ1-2	CASSLSGQLEGYTF	TGTGCCAGCAGTTTATCGGGGCAGCTCGAGGGCTACACCTTC
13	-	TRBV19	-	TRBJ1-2	CASSIGVESGYTF	TGTGCCAGTAGTATCGGGGTTGAGAGTGGCTACACCTTC
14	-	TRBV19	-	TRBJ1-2	CASSPRTAQGGYTF	TGTGCCAGTAGTCCTAGGACAGCCCAAGGGGGCTACACCTTC
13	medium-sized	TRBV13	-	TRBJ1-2	CASSLGGGQVDTF	TGTGCCAGCAGCTTAGGCGGTGGGCAGGTCGACACCTTC
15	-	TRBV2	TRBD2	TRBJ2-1	CASRQTSGAYNEQFF	TGTGCCAGCAGACAGACTAGCGGGGCATACAATGAGCAGTTCTTC
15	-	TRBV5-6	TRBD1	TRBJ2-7	CASSVGQPISYEQYF	TGTGCCAGCAGCGTGGGACAGCCGATCTCCTACGAGCAGTACTTC
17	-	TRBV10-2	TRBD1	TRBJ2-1	CASIGAGRDSTYNEQFF	TGCGCCAGCATTGGGGCAGGACGGGACAGCACCTACAATGAGCAGTTCTTC
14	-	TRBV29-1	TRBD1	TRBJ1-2	CSVSGTGGNYGYTF	TGCAGCGTTTCCGGGACAGGGGGGAACTATGGCTACACCTTC
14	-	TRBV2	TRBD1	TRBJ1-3	CATQGQFSGNTIYF	TGTGCCACACAGGGACAGTTCTCTGGAAACACCATATATTTT
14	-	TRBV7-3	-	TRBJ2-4	CASSLSGAPNIQYF	TGTGCCAGCAGCTTAAGCGGAGCCCCCAACATTCAGTACTTC
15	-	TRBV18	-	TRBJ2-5	CASSPRSLGGETQYF	TGTGCCAGCTCACCACGATCCCTGGGAGGAGAGACCCAGTACTTC
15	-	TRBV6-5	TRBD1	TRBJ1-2	CASSYGTGANYGYTF	TGTGCCAGCAGTTACGGGACAGGGGCTAACTATGGCTACACCTTC